The source of this T cell receptor (beta chain) is a study of blood T cell repertoires in COVID-19. Looking at the study overall: Samples taken during acute and convalescent COVID-19 were collected in the United States, Italy and Spain. T cells, B-cell-depleted T cells, or PBMCs supplied cDNA or gDNA.

This CDR3 region has 17 residues. V was pared by 5 bases and J by 3 bases, with 23 bases between. Germline CDR1 and CDR2: SGDLS and YYNGEE. Cohorts were assigned according to the clinical history that participants reported. In the original processing: Reference gene primer amplification in the assay estimated nucleated cell counts. Generated by immunoSEQ multiplex PCR, the TCRdb table keeps only in-frame clones and is missing some. The D gene and trimming were derived from the DNA, and the V and J assignments and clone size from that table. This table holds approximately 360,000 clones, 88% found once.

The receptor was derived from a woman younger than 45 with acute COVID-19. Sample: PBMCs or T cells enriched from blood (not recorded which). The V call is TRBV9, the J call TRBJ1-1, with no clear D. In nucleotides, the CDR3 is TGTGCCAGCAGTCCCGACCCTGTTCCGCGGCTTTACACTGAAGCTTTCTTT. Residues: CASSPDPVPRLYTEAFF. Filled out from reference TRBV9 and TRBJ1-1, the complete variable domain reads DSGVTQTPKHLITATGQRVTLRCSPRSGDLSVYWYQQSLDQGLQFLIQYYNGEERAKGNILERFSAQQFPDLHSELNLSSLELGDSALYFCASSPDPVPRLYTEAFFGQGTRLTVV.